The clone carrying this T cell receptor beta chain was seen more than once but under ten times. Its antigen is still unknown. Every individual TCR cDNA molecule carried its own unique molecular identifier, which allowed correction of PCR and sequencing errors. Each CDR3 protein is one row after TCRdb ran MiXCR on the 5' RACE reads. The sample contains tens of thousands of distinct CDR3 sequences, about an eighth of which appear only once. Germline V lookup: CDR1 SGHTA, CDR2 FQGNSA. Trimming left V 1 base short and J 1 base short, with 14 bases between. The CDR3 totals 16 residues. These data originate in a study of spatial heterogeneity in lung cancer. Stated time point: sample taken at primary tumor resection. The authors sequenced whole RNA from tumor, nontumor lung or frozen PBMC without sorting. The cohort: 65 to 80 early-stage, untreated non-small cell lung cancer patients. General observations from the study: Ubiquitous, expanded tumor-derived TCRs were more frequently observed in blood at resection than at follow-up.

The sequence was collected from a male donor with early-stage non-small cell lung cancer. The rearrangement uses TRBV7-2 and TRBJ2-7, with D perhaps TRBD2 (6 bases). The sample consisted of PBMCs, taken at surgery. The CDR3 bases are TGTGCCAGCAGCTTAGAAGCGCCGGCGGGGTCCTACGAGCAGTACTTC. It encodes CASSLEAPAGSYEQYF.